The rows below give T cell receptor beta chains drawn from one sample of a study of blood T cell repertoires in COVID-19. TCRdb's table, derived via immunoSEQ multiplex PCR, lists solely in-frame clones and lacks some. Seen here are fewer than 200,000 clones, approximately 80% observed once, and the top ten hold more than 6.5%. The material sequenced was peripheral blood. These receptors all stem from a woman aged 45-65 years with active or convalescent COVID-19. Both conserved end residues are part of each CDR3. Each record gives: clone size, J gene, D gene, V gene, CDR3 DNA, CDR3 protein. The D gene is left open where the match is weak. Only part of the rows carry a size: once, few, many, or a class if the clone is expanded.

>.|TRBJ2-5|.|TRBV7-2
TGTGCCAGCAGTCAAAACCGGGCGGGAGAGACCCAGTACTTC
CASSQNRAGETQYF
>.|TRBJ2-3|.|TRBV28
TGTGCCAGCAGTTTGGTAGCGGACCTCACAGATACGCAGTATTTT
CASSLVADLTDTQYF
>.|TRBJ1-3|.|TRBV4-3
TGCGCCAGCAGCCAAGAGCCCAGGGGCGGAAACACCATATATTTT
CASSQEPRGGNTIYF
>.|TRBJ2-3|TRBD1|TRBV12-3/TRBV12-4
TGTGCCAGCTTACAGGGGGCCACAGATACGCAGTATTTT
CASLQGATDTQYF
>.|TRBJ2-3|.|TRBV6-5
TGTGCCAGCGTGGGGCCAAACACAGATACGCAGTATTTT
CASVGPNTDTQYF
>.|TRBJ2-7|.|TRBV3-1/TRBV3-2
TGTGCCAGCAGCCAGCGAAGAGGGTACGAGCAGTACTTC
CASSQRRGYEQYF
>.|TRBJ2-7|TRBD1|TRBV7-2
TGTGCCAGCAGCTTAGGGGGACAGGGTAGAGAGCAGTACTTC
CASSLGGQGREQYF
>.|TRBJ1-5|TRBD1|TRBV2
TGTGCCAGCAGTGAGACAGGGTTCCAGCATTTT
CASSETGFQHF
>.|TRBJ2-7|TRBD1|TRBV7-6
TGTGCCAGCAGCTTAGGACAGGGGGCGCTTGAGCAGTACTTC
CASSLGQGALEQYF
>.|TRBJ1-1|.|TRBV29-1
TGCAGCGTTGGAAGGAGGGTGAACACTGAAGCTTTCTTT
CSVGRRVNTEAFF
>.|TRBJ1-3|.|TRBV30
TGTGCCTGGAGGCCCACCAGCTCTGGAAACACCATATATTTT
CAWRPTSSGNTIYF
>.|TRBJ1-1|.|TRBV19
TGTGCCAGCCGTACCCCGGGACTCATGAACACTGAAGCTTTCTTT
CASRTPGLMNTEAFF
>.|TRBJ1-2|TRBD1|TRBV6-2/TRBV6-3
TGTGCCAGCAGTTATAAGGGACAGGGGGCCTATGGCTACACCTTC
CASSYKGQGAYGYTF
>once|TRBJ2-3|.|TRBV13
TGTGCCAGCAGCTCCAGACTAGTCTACACAGATACGCAGTATTTT
CASSSRLVYTDTQYF
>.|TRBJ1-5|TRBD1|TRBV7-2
TGTGCCAGCAGCTTAGGCGGGGACAGGGTCATCCTCCAGCCCCAGCATTTT
CASSLGGDRVILQPQHF
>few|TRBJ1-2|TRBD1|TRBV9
TGTGCCAGCAGTCGGGACAGCACGGGGGGCTACACCTTC
CASSRDSTGGYTF
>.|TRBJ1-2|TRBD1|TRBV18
TGTGCCAGCTCACCCCCGACAGGGGGAGTGAATGGCTACACCTTC
CASSPPTGGVNGYTF
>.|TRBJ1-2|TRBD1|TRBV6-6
TGTGCCAGCAGTAACAGGGGAACCAACGGAGGTGGCTACACCTTC
CASSNRGTNGGGYTF
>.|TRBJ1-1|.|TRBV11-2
TGTGCCAGCAGCTTAGCTCTTGAGGGTCGCACTGAAGCTTTCTTT
CASSLALEGRTEAFF
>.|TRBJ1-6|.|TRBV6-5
TGTGCCAGCAGTTACTCGACTGGAACCTCACCCCTCCACTTT
CASSYSTGTSPLHF
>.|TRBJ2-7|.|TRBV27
TGTGCCAGCAGTTTATCGGGCGACGGTGGGCAGTACTTC
CASSLSGDGGQYF
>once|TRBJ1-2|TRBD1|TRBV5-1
TGCGCCAGCAGCTTGGATTTTGGACAGGGGAAAGCGCATGGCTACACCTTC
CASSLDFGQGKAHGYTF
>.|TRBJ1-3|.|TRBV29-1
TGCAGCGTTGTCATGCAGGACACTGGAAACACCATATATTTT
CSVVMQDTGNTIYF
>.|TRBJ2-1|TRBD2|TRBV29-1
TGCAGCGCCGGACTAGCGAACAATGAGCAGTTCTTC
CSAGLANNEQFF
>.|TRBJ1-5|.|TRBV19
TGTGCCAGTAGTATTGGGCAGAGCAATCAGCCCCAGCATTTT
CASSIGQSNQPQHF
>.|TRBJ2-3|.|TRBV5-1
TGCGCCAGCAGCTTGGGACTGGGCACAGATACGCAGTATTTT
CASSLGLGTDTQYF
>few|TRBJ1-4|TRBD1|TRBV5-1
TGCGCCAGCAGTGGACAGGGGTCTAATGAAAAACTGTTTTTT
CASSGQGSNEKLFF
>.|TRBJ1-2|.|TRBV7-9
TGTGCCAGCAGCTGGGGGGAGGTCGGAGGCTACACCTTC
CASSWGEVGGYTF
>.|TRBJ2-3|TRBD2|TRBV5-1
TGCGCCAGCAGCTTGGGACTAGCGGTCACAGATACGCAGTATTTT
CASSLGLAVTDTQYF
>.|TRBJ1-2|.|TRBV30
TGTGCCTGGAGGGCAGCAGGGGTGAGCTATGGCTACACCTTC
CAWRAAGVSYGYTF
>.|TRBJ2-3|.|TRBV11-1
TGTGCCAGCACCGCTGAGCTAAGAGGCACAGATACGCAGTATTTT
CASTAELRGTDTQYF
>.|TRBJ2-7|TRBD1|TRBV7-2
TGTGCCAGCAGCTTAGCGACAGGGGTTAACGAGCAGTACTTC
CASSLATGVNEQYF
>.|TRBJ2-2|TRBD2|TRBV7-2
TGTGCCAGCAGCCCCCAGCGGGGGGGCACCGGGGAGCTGTTTTTT
CASSPQRGGTGELFF
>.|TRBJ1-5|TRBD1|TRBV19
TGTGCCAGTAGGCCCGGGACAGGGCAAGGTCAGCCCCAGCATTTT
CASRPGTGQGQPQHF
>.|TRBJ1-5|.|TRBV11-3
TGTGCCAGCAGCCCTACAGGGTTGGGACAGCCCCAGCATTTT
CASSPTGLGQPQHF
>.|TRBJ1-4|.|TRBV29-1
TGCAGCGTTGATGAGGGGGAACCTAATGAAAAACTGTTTTTT
CSVDEGEPNEKLFF
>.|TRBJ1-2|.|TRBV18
TGTGCCAGCTCACCAGGTAGTGGACAGATCTCTAACTATGGCTACACCTTC
CASSPGSGQISNYGYTF
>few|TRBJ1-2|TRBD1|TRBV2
TGTGCCAGCAAAAGACCCGGGACAGGGGGCTTCTATGGCTACACCTTC
CASKRPGTGGFYGYTF
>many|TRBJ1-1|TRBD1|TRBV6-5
TGTGCCAGCAGAGGAGACAGGGGATCTGGTGAAGCTTTCTTT
CASRGDRGSGEAFF
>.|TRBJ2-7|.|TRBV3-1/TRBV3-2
TGTGCCAGCAGCCCATTAAACAGGGGGAGGGAAGAGCAGTACTTC
CASSPLNRGREEQYF
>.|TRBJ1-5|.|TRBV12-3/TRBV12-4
TGTGCCAGCAGTTTGTGGCCTAATCAGCCCCAGCATTTT
CASSLWPNQPQHF
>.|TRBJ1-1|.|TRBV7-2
TGTGCCAGCAGCTTACTGGCAGGGAACACTGAAGCTTTCTTT
CASSLLAGNTEAFF
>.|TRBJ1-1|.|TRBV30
TGTGCCTGGAGCGACTACCCTAAGGACACTGAAGCTTTCTTT
CAWSDYPKDTEAFF
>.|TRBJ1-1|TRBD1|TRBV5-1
TGCGCCAGCAGCTTGGATGGGACAGGGAGCGGTGAAGCTTTCTTT
CASSLDGTGSGEAFF
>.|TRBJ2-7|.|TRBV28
TGTGCCAGCAGTATGGGTAGCGGAACAACCTACGAGCAGTACTTC
CASSMGSGTTYEQYF
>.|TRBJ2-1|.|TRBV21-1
TGTGCCCGACGGGATGAGCAGTTCTTC
CARRDEQFF
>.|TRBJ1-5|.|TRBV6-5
TGTGCCAGCCTCTCAGGCAATCAGCCCCAGCATTTT
CASLSGNQPQHF
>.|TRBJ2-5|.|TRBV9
TGTGCCAGCACCACCACCGGACAGCTCCAAGAGACCCAGTACTTC
CASTTTGQLQETQYF
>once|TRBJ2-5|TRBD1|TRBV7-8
TGTGCCAGCAGCCCAATGAGTACAGGGGGCCAAGAGACCCAGTACTTC
CASSPMSTGGQETQYF
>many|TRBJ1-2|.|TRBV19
TGTGCCAGTAGTGGGCCACCCGGTGCTGGCTACACCTTC
CASSGPPGAGYTF
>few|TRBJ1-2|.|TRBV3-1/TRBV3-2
TGTGCCAGCAGCGATCGCGGCGGGAGCTATGGCTACACCTTC
CASSDRGGSYGYTF
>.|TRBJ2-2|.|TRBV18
TGTGCCAGCTCACCTAGGGAGTTCGTAACCGGGGAGCTGTTTTTT
CASSPREFVTGELFF
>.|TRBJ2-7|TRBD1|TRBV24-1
TGTGCCACCAGTGCATCTGGGACAGGGGAACACGAGCAGTACTTC
CATSASGTGEHEQYF
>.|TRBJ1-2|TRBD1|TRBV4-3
TGCGCCAGCAGCCAAGATTTTACAGGGGAGAGACATGGCTACACCTTC
CASSQDFTGERHGYTF
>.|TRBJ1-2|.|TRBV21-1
TGTGCCAGCAGCAAAGGTAGGCAGGGGCTCGACTATGGCTACACCTTC
CASSKGRQGLDYGYTF